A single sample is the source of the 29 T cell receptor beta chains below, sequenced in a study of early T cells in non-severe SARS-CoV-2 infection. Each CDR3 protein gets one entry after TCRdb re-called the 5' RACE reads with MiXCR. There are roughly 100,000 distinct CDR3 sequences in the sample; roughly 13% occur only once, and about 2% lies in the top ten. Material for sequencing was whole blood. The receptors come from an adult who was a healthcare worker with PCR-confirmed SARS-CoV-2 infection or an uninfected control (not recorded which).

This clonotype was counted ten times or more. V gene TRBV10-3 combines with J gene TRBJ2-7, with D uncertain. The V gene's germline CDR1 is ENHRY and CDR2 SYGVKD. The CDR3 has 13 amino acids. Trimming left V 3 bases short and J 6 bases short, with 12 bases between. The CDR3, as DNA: TGTGCCATCAGTGACCTGGCGGCAGGCGAGCAGTACTTC. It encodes CAISDLAAGEQYF.

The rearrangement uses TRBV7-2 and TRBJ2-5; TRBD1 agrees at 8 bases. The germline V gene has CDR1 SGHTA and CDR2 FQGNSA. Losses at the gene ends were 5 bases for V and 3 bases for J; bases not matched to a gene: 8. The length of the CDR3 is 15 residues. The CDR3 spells CASSSRDRGKETQYF. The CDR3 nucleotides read TGTGCCAGCAGCAGTCGCGACAGGGGAAAAGAGACCCAGTACTTC.

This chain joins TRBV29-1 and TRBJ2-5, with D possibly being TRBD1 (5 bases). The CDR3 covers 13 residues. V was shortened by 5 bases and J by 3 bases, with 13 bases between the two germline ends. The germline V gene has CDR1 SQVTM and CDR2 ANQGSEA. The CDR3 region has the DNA TGCAGCGTTTTAAGACAGTCAAAAGAGACCCAGTACTTC. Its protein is CSVLRQSKETQYF.

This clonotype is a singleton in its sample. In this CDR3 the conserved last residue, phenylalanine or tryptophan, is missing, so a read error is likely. The CDR3 loop is CSTPGQGGTYEQYL. The CDR3 coding sequence is TGCAGTACCCCAGGACAGGGGGGTACCTACGAGCAGTACTTG. The chain has TRBV20-1 and TRBJ2-7; 10 bases align to TRBD1. This CDR3 spans 14 amino acids. J gave up 2 bases and V 8 bases, and 9 bases lay outside the gene matches. Germline V gene lookup returns CDR1 DFQATT and CDR2 SNEGSKA (reference sequence).

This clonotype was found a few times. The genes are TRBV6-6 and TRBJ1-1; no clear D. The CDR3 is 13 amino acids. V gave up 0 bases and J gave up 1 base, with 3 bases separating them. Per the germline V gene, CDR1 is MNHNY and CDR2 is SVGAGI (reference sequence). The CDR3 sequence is CASSYSQNTEAFF. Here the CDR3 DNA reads TGTGCCAGCAGTTACTCGCAGAACACTGAAGCTTTCTTT.

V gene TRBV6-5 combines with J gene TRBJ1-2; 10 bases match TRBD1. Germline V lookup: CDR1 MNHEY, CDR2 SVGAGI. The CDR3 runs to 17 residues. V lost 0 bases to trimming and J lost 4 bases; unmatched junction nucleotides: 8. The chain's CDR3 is CASSYSLPGQGFYGYTF. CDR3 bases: TGTGCCAGCAGTTACTCTCTACCGGGACAGGGGTTCTATGGCTACACCTTC.

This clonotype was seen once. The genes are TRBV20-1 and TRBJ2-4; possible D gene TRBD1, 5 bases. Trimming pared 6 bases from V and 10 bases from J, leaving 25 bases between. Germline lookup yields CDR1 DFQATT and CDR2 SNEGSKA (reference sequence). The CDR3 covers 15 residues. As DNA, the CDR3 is TGCAGTGCCCTGCGACAGACTCTTTCCTATCCTATTCAGTACTTC. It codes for CSALRQTLSYPIQYF.

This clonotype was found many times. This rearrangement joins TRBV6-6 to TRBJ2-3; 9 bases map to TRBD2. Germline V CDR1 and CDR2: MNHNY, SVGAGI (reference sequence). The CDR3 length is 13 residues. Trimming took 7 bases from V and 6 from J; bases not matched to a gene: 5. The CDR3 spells CASTPSGGDTQYF. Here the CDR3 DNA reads TGTGCCAGCACACCAAGCGGGGGGGATACGCAGTATTTT.

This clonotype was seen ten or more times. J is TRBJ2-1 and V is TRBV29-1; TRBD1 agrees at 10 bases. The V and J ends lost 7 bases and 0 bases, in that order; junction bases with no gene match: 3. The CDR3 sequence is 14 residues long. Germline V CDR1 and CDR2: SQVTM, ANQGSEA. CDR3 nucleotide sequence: TGCAGCGCACGGGACAGGGGCTCCTACAATGAGCAGTTCTTC. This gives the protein CSARDRGSYNEQFF.

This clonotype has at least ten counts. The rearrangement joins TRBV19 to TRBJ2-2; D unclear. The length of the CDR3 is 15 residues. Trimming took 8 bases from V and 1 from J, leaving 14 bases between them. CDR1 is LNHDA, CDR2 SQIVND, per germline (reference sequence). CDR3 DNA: TGTGCCAGTCTGCCCCCGGAACAGAACACCGGGGAGCTGTTTTTT. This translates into CASLPPEQNTGELFF. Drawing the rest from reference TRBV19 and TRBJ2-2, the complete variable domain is DGGITQSPKYLFRKEGQNVTLSCEQNLNHDAMYWYRQDPGQGLRLIYYSQIVNDFQKGDIAEGYSVSREKKESFPLTVTSAQKNPTAFYLCASLPPEQNTGELFFGEGSRLTVL.

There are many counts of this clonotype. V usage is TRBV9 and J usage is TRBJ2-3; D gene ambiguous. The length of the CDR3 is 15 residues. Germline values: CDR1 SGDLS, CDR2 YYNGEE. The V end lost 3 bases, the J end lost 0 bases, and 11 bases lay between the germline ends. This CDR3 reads CASSGDTASTDTQYF. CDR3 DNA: TGTGCCAGCAGCGGGGATACAGCTAGCACAGATACGCAGTATTTT.

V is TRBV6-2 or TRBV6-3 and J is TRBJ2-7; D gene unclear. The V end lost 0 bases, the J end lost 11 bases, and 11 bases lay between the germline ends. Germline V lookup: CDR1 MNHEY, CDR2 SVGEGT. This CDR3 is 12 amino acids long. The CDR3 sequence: CASSYSPREKYF. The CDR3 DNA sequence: TGTGCCAGCAGTTACTCTCCCAGAGAGAAGTACTTC.

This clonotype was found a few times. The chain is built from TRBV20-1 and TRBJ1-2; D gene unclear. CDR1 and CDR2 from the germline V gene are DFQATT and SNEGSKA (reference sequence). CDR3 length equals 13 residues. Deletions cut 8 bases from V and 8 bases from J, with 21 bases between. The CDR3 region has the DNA TGCAGTACCGGTGCTTCCTTCTTGGGCGGCTACACCTTC. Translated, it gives CSTGASFLGGYTF.

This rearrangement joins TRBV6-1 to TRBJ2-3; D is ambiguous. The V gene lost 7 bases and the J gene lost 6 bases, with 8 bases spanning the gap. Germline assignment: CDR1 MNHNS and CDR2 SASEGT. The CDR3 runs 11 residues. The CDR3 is CASNFQDTQYF. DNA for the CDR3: TGTGCCAGCAATTTCCAGGATACGCAGTATTTT.

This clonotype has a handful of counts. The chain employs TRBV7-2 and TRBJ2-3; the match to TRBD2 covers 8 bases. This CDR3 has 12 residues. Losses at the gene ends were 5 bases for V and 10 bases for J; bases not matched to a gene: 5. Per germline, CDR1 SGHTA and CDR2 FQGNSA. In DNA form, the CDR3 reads TGTGCCAGCAGCGTCACTAGCGGACCGCAGTATTTT. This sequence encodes CASSVTSGPQYF.

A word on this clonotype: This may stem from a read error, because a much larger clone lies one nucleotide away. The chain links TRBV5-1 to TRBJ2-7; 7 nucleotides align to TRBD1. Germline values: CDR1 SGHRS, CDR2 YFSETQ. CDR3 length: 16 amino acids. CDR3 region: CTSSFHSGTAAYEQYF. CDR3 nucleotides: TGCACCAGCAGCTTCCACTCCGGGACAGCCGCCTACGAGCAGTACTTC.

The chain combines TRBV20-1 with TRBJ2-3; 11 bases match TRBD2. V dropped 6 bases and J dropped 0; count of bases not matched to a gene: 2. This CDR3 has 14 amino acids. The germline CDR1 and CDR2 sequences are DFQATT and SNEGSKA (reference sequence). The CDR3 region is CSARLAGSTDTQYF. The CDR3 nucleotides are TGCAGTGCCCGACTAGCGGGAAGCACAGATACGCAGTATTTT.

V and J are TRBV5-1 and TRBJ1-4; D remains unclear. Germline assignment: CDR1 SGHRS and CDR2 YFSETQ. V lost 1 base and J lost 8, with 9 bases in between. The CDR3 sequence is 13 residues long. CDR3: CASSLFLDEKLFF. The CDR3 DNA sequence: TGCGCCAGCAGCTTGTTCCTGGACGAAAAACTGTTTTTT.

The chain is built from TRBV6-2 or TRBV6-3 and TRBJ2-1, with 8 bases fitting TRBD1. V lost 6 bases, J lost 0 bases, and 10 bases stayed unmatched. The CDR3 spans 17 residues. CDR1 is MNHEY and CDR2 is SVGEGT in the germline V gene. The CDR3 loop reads CASSLTQGARSYNEQFF. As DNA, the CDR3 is TGTGCCAGCAGCCTTACTCAGGGGGCTCGCTCCTACAATGAGCAGTTCTTC.

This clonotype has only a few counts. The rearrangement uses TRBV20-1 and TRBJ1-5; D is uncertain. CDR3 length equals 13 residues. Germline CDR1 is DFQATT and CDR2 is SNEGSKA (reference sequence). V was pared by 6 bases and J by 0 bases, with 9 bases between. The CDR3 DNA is TGCAGTGCGAGCAAAGATAGCAATCAGCCCCAGCATTTT. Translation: CSASKDSNQPQHF.

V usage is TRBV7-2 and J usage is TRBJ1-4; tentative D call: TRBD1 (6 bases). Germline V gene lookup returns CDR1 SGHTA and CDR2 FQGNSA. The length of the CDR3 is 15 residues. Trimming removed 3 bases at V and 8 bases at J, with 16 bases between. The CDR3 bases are TGTGCCAGCAGCTTCAGTTGGGGGCGCGGGGAAAAACTGTTTTTT. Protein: CASSFSWGRGEKLFF.

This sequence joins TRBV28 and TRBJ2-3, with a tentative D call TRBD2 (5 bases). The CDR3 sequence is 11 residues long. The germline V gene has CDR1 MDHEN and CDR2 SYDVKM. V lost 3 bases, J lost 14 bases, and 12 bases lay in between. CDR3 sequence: CASSLMIARYF. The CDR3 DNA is TGTGCCAGCAGTTTGATGATAGCGAGGTATTTT.

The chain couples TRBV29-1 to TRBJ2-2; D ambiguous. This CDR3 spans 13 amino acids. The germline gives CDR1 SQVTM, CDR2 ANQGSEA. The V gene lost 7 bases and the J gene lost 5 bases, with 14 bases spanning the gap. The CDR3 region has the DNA TGCAGCGGACGATCGAGCACTACCGGGGAGCTGTTTTTT. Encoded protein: CSGRSSTTGELFF.

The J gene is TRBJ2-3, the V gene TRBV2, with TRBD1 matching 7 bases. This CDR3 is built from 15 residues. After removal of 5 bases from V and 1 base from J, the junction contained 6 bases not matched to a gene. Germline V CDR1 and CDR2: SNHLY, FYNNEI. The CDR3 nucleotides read TGTGCCAGCAGTTCTAACAGGGGAGGCACAGATACGCAGTATTTT. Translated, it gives CASSSNRGGTDTQYF.

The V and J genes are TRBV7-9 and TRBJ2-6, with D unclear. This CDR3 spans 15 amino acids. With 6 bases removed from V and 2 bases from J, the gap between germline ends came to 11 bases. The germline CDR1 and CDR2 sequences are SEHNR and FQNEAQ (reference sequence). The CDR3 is CASSPNPAGANVLTF. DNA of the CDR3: TGTGCCAGCAGTCCGAACCCGGCTGGGGCCAACGTCCTGACTTTC.

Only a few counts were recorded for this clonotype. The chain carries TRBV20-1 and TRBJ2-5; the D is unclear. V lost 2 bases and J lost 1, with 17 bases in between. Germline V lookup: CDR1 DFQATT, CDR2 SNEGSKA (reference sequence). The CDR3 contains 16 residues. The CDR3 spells CSARTSAASIQETQYF. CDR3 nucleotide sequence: TGCAGTGCTAGAACGTCGGCCGCGAGCATCCAAGAGACCCAGTACTTC.

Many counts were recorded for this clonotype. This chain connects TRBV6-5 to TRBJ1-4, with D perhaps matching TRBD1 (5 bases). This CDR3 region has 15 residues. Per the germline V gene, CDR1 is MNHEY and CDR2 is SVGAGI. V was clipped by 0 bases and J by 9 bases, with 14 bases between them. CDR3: CASSYSTGGGQKLFF. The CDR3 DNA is TGTGCCAGCAGTTACTCCACAGGCGGAGGTCAAAAACTGTTTTTT.

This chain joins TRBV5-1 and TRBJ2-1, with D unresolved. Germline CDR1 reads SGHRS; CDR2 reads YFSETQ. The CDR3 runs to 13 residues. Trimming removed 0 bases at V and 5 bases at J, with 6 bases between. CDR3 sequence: CASSLDSNNEQFF. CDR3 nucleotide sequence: TGCGCCAGCAGCTTGGACAGCAACAATGAGCAGTTCTTC. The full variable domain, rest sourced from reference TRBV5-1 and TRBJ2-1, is KAGVTQTPRYLIKTRGQQVTLSCSPISGHRSVSWYQQTPGQGLQFLFEYFSETQRNKGNFPGRFSGRQFSNSRSEMNVSTLELGDSALYLCASSLDSNNEQFFGPGTRLTVL.

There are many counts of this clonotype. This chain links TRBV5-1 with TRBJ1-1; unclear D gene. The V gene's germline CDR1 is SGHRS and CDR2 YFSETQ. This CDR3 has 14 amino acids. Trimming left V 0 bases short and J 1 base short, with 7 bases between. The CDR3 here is CASSLVAANTEAFF. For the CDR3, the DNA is TGCGCCAGCAGCTTGGTGGCAGCGAACACTGAAGCTTTCTTT.